These T cell receptor beta chains were read from a single sample in a study of regulatory T cells in long-lasting Graves disease. Using its own MiXCR run on the multiplex PCR reads, TCRdb lists one record per CDR3 protein. Of 310,000 or so distinct CDR3 sequences listed, around a fifth were seen once; the top ten hold just under 30%. This specimen consisted of peripheral blood mononuclear cells (PBMCs), obtained when the disease was refractory, from a patient treated with antithyroid drugs. The receptors were gathered from a female donor with Graves disease. Both conserved end residues are part of each CDR3. The order of the fields is CDR3 DNA, CDR3 protein, V gene, D gene, clone size, J gene. The D gene is left open where the match is weak. Some rows mark clone size as missing; the rest say once, few, many or name a class of expanded clone.

TGTGCCAGTAGTATAGATCCAACGGGATTCTATGGCTACACCTTC CASSIDPTGFYGYTF TRBV19 NA NA TRBJ1-2
TGTGCCAGCAGGACGACCACTGGAACTAATGAAAAACTGTTTTTT CASRTTTGTNEKLFF TRBV11-2 NA many TRBJ1-4
TGTGCCAGCAGCTTACTAGGGGCGGCTCGGAACACCATATATTTT CASSLLGAARNTIYF TRBV7-2 NA NA TRBJ1-3
TGTGCCAGCAGTTACTCCGACAACTACGAGCAGTACTTC CASSYSDNYEQYF TRBV6-5 NA many TRBJ2-7
TGTGCCAGCAGTTTAGGGACCTCCACCGGGGAGCTGTTTTTT CASSLGTSTGELFF TRBV28 NA NA TRBJ2-2
TGTGCCAGTAGTATAGATGCGGGTGAGTGGAGACAGGGGGCGCCGGGCAATCAGCCCCAGCATTTT CASSIDAGEWRQGAPGNQPQHF TRBV19 TRBD1 once TRBJ1-5
TGTGCCAGCAGCCAAGTCAGGGGAAGGACTGAAGCTTTCTTT CASSQVRGRTEAFF TRBV3-1 NA few TRBJ1-1
TGTGCCAGCAGCTTATCCTCGACAGGGTTGAACGTCCTGACTTTC CASSLSSTGLNVLTF TRBV7-2 TRBD1 NA TRBJ2-6
TGTGCCTGGGGCTACGGGTTACCCTGGCCCCCCGGGGAGCTGTTTTTT CAWGYGLPWPPGELFF TRBV30 NA NA TRBJ2-2
TGTGCCAGCAGACCCGACAGGGTCAATGAGCAGTTCTTC CASRPDRVNEQFF TRBV28 TRBD1 NA TRBJ2-1
TGTGCCAGCAGTGAAATTGGGGGGCTTTTTTCCTACGAGCAGTACTTC CASSEIGGLFSYEQYF TRBV6-1 NA NA TRBJ2-7
TGTGCTAGTGGTCCGAAGACAACAACTAATGAAAAACTGTTTTTT CASGPKTTTNEKLFF TRBV12-5 NA NA TRBJ1-4
TGTGCCAGCAGTTTAAAAGGGCACGAGAACACCGGGGAGCTGTTTTTT CASSLKGHENTGELFF TRBV12-3/TRBV12-4 NA many TRBJ2-2
TGTGCCAGCAGTGAACAACAGGGGGGCAATCAGCCCCAGCATTTT CASSEQQGGNQPQHF TRBV6-1 TRBD1 NA TRBJ1-5
TGTGCCAGCAGTATTCCGGCCGGGGAGCTGTTTTTT CASSIPAGELFF TRBV2 NA many TRBJ2-2
TGTGCCAGCAGCCGTTCTAGCGGGACCGAGCAGTTCTTC CASSRSSGTEQFF TRBV7-2 TRBD2 many TRBJ2-1
TGCAGTGCTGAGGGAGGGGTGAGTGGGAACACTGAAGCTTTCTTT CSAEGGVSGNTEAFF TRBV20-1 NA NA TRBJ1-1
TGTGCCAGCAGCACCGGACTAGCGGGGGGAGATACGCAGTATTTT CASSTGLAGGDTQYF TRBV11-2 TRBD2 few TRBJ2-3
TGCAGTGCTAGTCCTCGACTAGCGGGAGCAGCCTACGAGCAGTACTTC CSASPRLAGAAYEQYF TRBV20-1 TRBD2 NA TRBJ2-7
TGTGCCAGCAGCCATCTGACTAGCGCGATTATGGGGCAGTACTTC CASSHLTSAIMGQYF TRBV3-1 TRBD2 few TRBJ2-7
TGCGCCAGCAGCCAAGCTTACGGGAACACTGAAGCTTTCTTT CASSQAYGNTEAFF TRBV4-1 NA many TRBJ1-1
TGTGCCAGCAGCCCAGAGCAAGGTCTTCAGTACTTC CASSPEQGLQYF TRBV11-2 NA many TRBJ2-4
TGCGCCAGCAGCCAGACGGCGGCGAACACTGAAGCTTTCTTT CASSQTAANTEAFF TRBV4-3 NA NA TRBJ1-1
TGTGCCAGCAGTTCGAATCTCCGACAGGGGCGATACCACTATGGCTACACCTTC CASSSNLRQGRYHYGYTF TRBV27 TRBD1 many TRBJ1-2
TGTGCCAGCAGTTCGGGACGGCCCCGAACCGGCGTGCGCAATCAGCCCCAGCATTTT CASSSGRPRTGVRNQPQHF TRBV6-2/TRBV6-3 NA few TRBJ1-5
TGTGCCAGCCGAGGGGGACAGTACCAAGAGACCCAGTACTTC CASRGGQYQETQYF TRBV7-2 TRBD1 NA TRBJ2-5
TGTGCCAGCAGTTATGGGCGGCACGGGGAGCTGTTTTTT CASSYGRHGELFF TRBV6-5 NA many TRBJ2-2
TGCAGTGCCCGGGCAGGGGGCGCAATAGGGGTTAACTATGGCTACACCTTC CSARAGGAIGVNYGYTF TRBV20-1 TRBD1 NA TRBJ1-2
TGCAGTGCTACCCCGACAGGGAGCCGAGAGACCCAGTACTTC CSATPTGSRETQYF TRBV20-1 TRBD1 NA TRBJ2-5
TGTGCCAGCCGGCTGGGGATGAACACTGAAGCTTTCTTT CASRLGMNTEAFF TRBV18 NA many TRBJ1-1
TGTGCCAGCAGTTCCCCATCCGGCGCCTACGAGCAGTACTTC CASSSPSGAYEQYF TRBV6-5 NA few TRBJ2-7
TGTGCCAGCAGCTTAGCGCTCTACAGGGGAAAAGATACGCAGTATTTT CASSLALYRGKDTQYF TRBV7-9 TRBD1 NA TRBJ2-3
TGTGCCAGTAGGATAGCGGGAGGGCCGTTTGAGCAGTACTTC CASRIAGGPFEQYF TRBV19 TRBD2 NA TRBJ2-7
TGTGCCAGCAGCTCCCGCTCGAGGCGGGAGGGAGGCGGGGAGCTGTTTTTT CASSSRSRREGGGELFF TRBV13 TRBD2 many TRBJ2-2
TGCAGCGTTGAGATCACCGGGACTAGCCGGGCAGATACGCAGTATTTT CSVEITGTSRADTQYF TRBV29-1 TRBD2 NA TRBJ2-3
TGTGCCAGCAGCTTAGCGGGACAGGGTTTGGGAGAGACCCAGTACTTC CASSLAGQGLGETQYF TRBV7-2 TRBD1 many TRBJ2-5
TGTGCCAGCAGCTTTGAGGGAGGCGGATTGTCACCCCTCCACTTT CASSFEGGGLSPLHF TRBV7-2 NA many TRBJ1-6
TGTGCCAGCAGTCCTCACCCAGGACAGCGAGGAGTATACGAGCAGTACTTC CASSPHPGQRGVYEQYF TRBV6-1 NA many TRBJ2-7
TGTGCCAGCAGCTTCCCAGACAGGGGGCGGTACGAGCAGTACTTC CASSFPDRGRYEQYF TRBV7-9 TRBD1 many TRBJ2-7
TGTGCCAGCAGTTACTCTTTGTCTCCCCAAGCTTTCTTT CASSYSLSPQAFF TRBV6-2/TRBV6-3 NA many TRBJ1-1
TGCGCCAGCAGCTTCATGACCGGGACAGTAAACACTGAAGCTTTCTTT CASSFMTGTVNTEAFF TRBV5-1 TRBD1 many TRBJ1-1
TGTGCCAGCAGTTACGGACACAGGGTAGGGACTGAAGCTTTCTTT CASSYGHRVGTEAFF TRBV6-5 NA many TRBJ1-1
TGTGCCAGCAGCCCGTTCCGTAACACCGGGGAGCTGTTTTTT CASSPFRNTGELFF TRBV7-3 NA many TRBJ2-2
TGTGCCAGCAGCTTAGTAGGACTAGCCTACGAGCAGTACTTC CASSLVGLAYEQYF TRBV7-6 TRBD2 many TRBJ2-7
TGCAATGCTAGAGAAGGACCCACTAACTATGGCCACACCTTC CNAREGPTNYGHTF TRBV20-1 NA few TRBJ1-2
TGTGCCAGCAGACCCACACAGGGGGCTGGAAACATTCAGTACTTC CASRPTQGAGNIQYF TRBV6-1 TRBD1 NA TRBJ2-4